The 24 T cell receptor beta chains reported below all come from one sample, sequenced in a study of blood T cell repertoires in COVID-19. Sequenced by immunoSEQ multiplex PCR; TCRdb stores in-frame clones only, minus some. Altogether 200,000 to 300,000 clones are present, more than 65% being singletons, with the ten largest covering around 2.4%. Sequencing was carried out using peripheral blood. The receptors shown here come from a man in his forties who had recovered from COVID-19.

Of note for this clone: Other DNA sequences of this sample code for an identical CDR3. The chain uses TRBV6-2 or TRBV6-3 and TRBJ1-1; D remains ambiguous. Trimming took off 6 bases at V and 3 bases at J, with 8 bases between the two ends. CDR1 MNHEY and CDR2 SVGEGT come from the germline V gene. The CDR3 runs to 12 residues. For the CDR3, the DNA is TGTGCCAGCAGCCGAGGGTACACTGAAGCTTTCTTT. Its translation: CASSRGYTEAFF.

The V and J genes are TRBV30 and TRBJ2-3; D possibly corresponds to TRBD1 (6 bases). From germline, CDR1 is GTSNPN and CDR2 SVGIG (reference sequence). The CDR3 is made up of 14 amino acids. Deletions cut 4 bases from V and 0 bases from J, with 11 bases between. The CDR3 here is CAWINRESTDTQYF. Here the CDR3 DNA reads TGTGCCTGGATCAACAGGGAAAGCACAGATACGCAGTATTTT.

This chain uses TRBV30 with TRBJ1-1; D not resolved. The CDR3 runs 11 residues. V dropped 3 bases and J dropped 5 bases, with 7 bases sitting between them. From germline, CDR1 is GTSNPN and CDR2 SVGIG (reference sequence). The CDR3, as DNA: TGTGCCTGGAGGACGGGGACTGAAGCTTTCTTT. Amino acids: CAWRTGTEAFF.

V is TRBV29-1 and J is TRBJ1-2; D is ambiguous. The CDR3 is made up of 14 amino acids. Trimming took off 2 bases at V and 8 bases at J, with 18 bases between the two ends. CDR1 is SQVTM, CDR2 ANQGSEA, per germline. The CDR3 nucleotides are TGCAGCGTTGAAAGCAGAGCGGGAGGACGGGGCTACACCTTC. Translation: CSVESRAGGRGYTF.

This chain joins TRBV28 and TRBJ1-2; the D gene is possibly TRBD1 (6 bases). The CDR3 is made up of 13 amino acids. V was pared by 11 bases and J by 2 bases, with 15 bases between. Germline V gene lookup returns CDR1 MDHEN and CDR2 SYDVKM. In DNA, the CDR3 is TGTGCCTGGGGCGGACAGCCGAACTATGGCTACACCTTC. Its translation is CAWGGQPNYGYTF.

The chain employs TRBV2 and TRBJ2-3, with 7 bases lining up with TRBD1. This CDR3 is built from 14 residues. CDR1 and CDR2 (germline): SNHLY, FYNNEI. The trim removed 3 bases at V and 2 bases at J, leaving 2 bases unmatched. The CDR3 spells CASSETGFTDTQYF. CDR3 bases: TGTGCCAGCAGTGAGACAGGGTTCACAGATACGCAGTATTTT. Drawing the rest from reference TRBV2 and TRBJ2-3, the complete variable domain is EPEVTQTPSHQVTQMGQEVILRCVPISNHLYFYWYRQILGQKVEFLVSFYNNEISEKSEIFDDQFSVERPDGSNFTLKIRSTKLEDSAMYFCASSETGFTDTQYFGPGTRLTVL.

V gene TRBV2 combines with J gene TRBJ1-1, with D possibly being TRBD1 (5 bases). The CDR3 is 18 amino acids. Germline lookup yields CDR1 SNHLY and CDR2 FYNNEI. Trimming left V 3 bases short and J 3 bases short, with 23 bases between. CDR3 amino acids: CASSDDPTSAARDTEAFF. DNA of the CDR3: TGTGCCAGCAGTGATGATCCTACATCGGCGGCCAGGGACACTGAAGCTTTCTTT.

This chain uses TRBV4-1 with TRBJ1-2; no clear D. Per the germline V gene, CDR1 is MGHRA and CDR2 is YSYEKL. This CDR3 contains 16 residues. V shed 6 bases and J shed 2 bases, with 19 bases lying between them. In DNA form, the CDR3 reads TGCGCCAGCAGGCCGTCTGGGCCTCAAGGAAACTATGGCTACACCTTC. This encodes CASRPSGPQGNYGYTF.

The chain joins TRBV10-2 to TRBJ2-1, with 12 bases identical to TRBD2. The CDR3 has 18 residues. From germline, CDR1 is WSHSY and CDR2 SAAADI. The junction had 6 bases not matched to a gene; V was cut back by 3 bases and J by 0 bases. The CDR3 DNA is TGCGCCAGCAGTGATGAGACTAGCGGGGGACGCTCCTACAATGAGCAGTTCTTC. This encodes CASSDETSGGRSYNEQFF.

V is TRBV18 and J is TRBJ2-5; TRBD2 agrees at 12 bases. The CDR3 is made up of 16 amino acids. V lost 3 bases to trimming and J lost 7 bases; unmatched junction nucleotides: 9. Germline CDR1 is KGHSH and CDR2 is LQKENI. CDR3 coding DNA: TGTGCCAGCTCACCCCCGGGACTAGCGGGTGACGGGACCCAGTACTTC. It translates to CASSPPGLAGDGTQYF.

The chain carries TRBV5-6 and TRBJ2-7, with unresolved D. V was cut by 2 bases and J by 2 bases, with 8 bases left in between. From germline, CDR1 is SGHDT and CDR2 YYEEEE. The CDR3 consists of 13 residues. CDR3 DNA: TGTGCCAGCAGCTTTATAGAGGCCTACGAGCAGTACTTC. It yields the protein CASSFIEAYEQYF.

J is TRBJ1-5 and V is TRBV6-5, with 8 bases lining up with TRBD1. V dropped 6 bases and J dropped 2; count of bases not matched to a gene: 3. This CDR3 comprises 14 residues. Germline V gene lookup returns CDR1 MNHEY and CDR2 SVGAGI. The CDR3 region is CASRRTGRNQPQHF. The CDR3 bases are TGTGCCAGCAGGCGGACAGGGCGCAATCAGCCCCAGCATTTT.

The chain links TRBV3-1 (or the pseudogene TRBV3-2) to TRBJ2-1; TRBD2 matches 13 bases. This CDR3 comprises 15 residues. V shed 4 bases, J shed 6 bases, and the junction held 3 bases outside the gene matches. The germline V gene encodes CDR1 LGHDT and CDR2 YNNKEL (reference sequence). The CDR3, as DNA: TGTGCCAGCAGCCCACTAGCGGGGGGGCGCAATGAGCAGTTCTTC. Its translation: CASSPLAGGRNEQFF.

The chain links TRBV11-2 to TRBJ2-2; possibly TRBD1 for D (5 bases). The CDR3 is 14 residues long. The V gene's germline CDR1 is SGHAT and CDR2 FQNNGV. V was shortened by 5 bases and J by 7 bases, with 14 bases between the two germline ends. The CDR3 is CASSARQGHGELFF. In DNA form, the CDR3 reads TGTGCCAGCAGCGCCCGTCAGGGTCACGGGGAGCTGTTTTTT.

The chain joins TRBV13 to TRBJ1-3, with D maybe TRBD1 (6 bases). V was cut by 1 base and J by 4 bases, with 14 bases left in between. In germline, CDR1 is PRHDT, CDR2 FYEKMQ (reference sequence). CDR3 size: 16 residues. The CDR3 sequence: CASSLERGADGNTIYF. The CDR3 nucleotides read TGTGCCAGCAGCTTAGAACGGGGGGCGGACGGAAACACCATATATTTT. The variable domain in full, with the rest retrieved from reference TRBV13 and TRBJ1-3, is AAGVIQSPRHLIKEKRETATLKCYPIPRHDTVYWYQQGPGQDPQFLISFYEKMQSDKGSIPDRFSAQQFSDYHSELNMSSLELGDSALYFCASSLERGADGNTIYFGEGSWLTVV.

This clone occurred a few times. The J gene is TRBJ1-2, the V gene TRBV28; D gene ambiguous. Germline V gene lookup returns CDR1 MDHEN and CDR2 SYDVKM. This CDR3 is 13 amino acids long. The germline V and J ends were trimmed by 8 bases and 3 bases, with 13 bases remaining between them. The CDR3 DNA sequence: TGTGCCAGCTTTTCGCATGGCCACTATGGCTACACCTTC. It is translated as CASFSHGHYGYTF.

This clone was observed a few times. The V gene is TRBV7-2, the J gene TRBJ1-5, with TRBD1 identical over 8 bases. The CDR3 totals 15 residues. CDR1 and CDR2 (germline): SGHTA, FQGNSA. The V segment lost 4 bases and the J segment 0 bases; nucleotides outside the gene matches: 2. CDR3 bases: TGTGCCAGCAGCTCCGGACAGGGTAGCAATCAGCCCCAGCATTTT. This sequence encodes CASSSGQGSNQPQHF.

The CDR3: CASSYSRDTEAFF. The CDR3 region has the DNA TGTGCCAGCAGTTACTCGAGGGACACTGAAGCTTTCTTT. The chain employs TRBV6-5 and TRBJ1-1; unclear D gene. CDR1 is MNHEY, CDR2 SVGAGI, per germline. The CDR3 sequence is 13 residues long. The V end was cut by 0 bases, the J end by 3 bases, with 5 bases between.

Only a few counts were recorded for this clone. This chain uses TRBV18 with TRBJ2-7; 7 positions agree with TRBD2. Per the germline V gene, CDR1 is KGHSH and CDR2 is LQKENI. The length of the CDR3 is 16 residues. V was pared by 3 bases and J by 6 bases, with 14 bases of the junction left unmatched. The CDR3 spells CASSPGLADIKVEQYF. The CDR3 nucleotides read TGTGCCAGCTCACCCGGGCTAGCGGACATAAAGGTCGAGCAGTACTTC.

This CDR3 is CAGGRERHEQFF. The CDR3 DNA reads as TGTGCCGGCGGCCGGGAGAGGCATGAGCAGTTCTTC. V and J are TRBV10-3 and TRBJ2-1; TRBD2 is a possible D gene (6 bases). Trimming took off 11 bases at V and 8 bases at J, with 16 bases between the two ends. CDR3 length: 12 residues. Germline values: CDR1 ENHRY, CDR2 SYGVKD.

The chain uses TRBV14 and TRBJ2-1, with D possibly TRBD2 on 5 matching bases. Trimming took 4 bases from V and 4 from J, leaving 11 bases between them. This CDR3 is 14 amino acids long. Germline CDR1 SGHDN, CDR2 FVKESK. CDR3 region: CASSLVDSYNEQFF. DNA for the CDR3: TGTGCCAGCAGCCTAGTGGACTCTTACAATGAGCAGTTCTTC.

The CDR3 DNA follows: TGTGCCAGCAGCGACAGGGGAATAAATGGCTACACCTTC. This codes for CASSDRGINGYTF. The chain employs TRBV6-2 or TRBV6-3 and TRBJ1-2; 8 bases agree with TRBD1. The V gene's germline CDR1 is MNHEY and CDR2 SVGEGT. The CDR3 is 13 amino acids. The V gene end was trimmed by 6 bases and the J gene end by 6 bases; junction bases not matched to a gene: 6.

The chain employs TRBV25-1 and TRBJ1-3; D might be TRBD1 (5 bases). Germline-derived CDR1 and CDR2 are MGHDK and SYGVNS. V was cut by 3 bases and J by 0 bases, with 12 bases left in between. The CDR3 covers 16 residues. CDR3 loop: CASSDPPGPSGNTIYF. The CDR3 DNA is TGTGCCAGCAGTGACCCCCCAGGGCCCTCTGGAAACACCATATATTTT.

The sample holds one count of this clone. The V and J genes are TRBV11-2 and TRBJ2-5; 8 positions agree with TRBD2. Germline CDR1 is SGHAT and CDR2 is FQNNGV. Germline trimming cut 3 bases from V and 2 bases from J; bases unmatched to any gene: 11. This CDR3 is built from 17 residues. The CDR3 is CASSFRFRGGSQETQYF. CDR3 bases: TGTGCCAGCAGCTTCCGGTTTCGCGGGGGGTCACAAGAGACCCAGTACTTC. The full variable domain, rest sourced from reference TRBV11-2 and TRBJ2-5, is EAGVAQSPRYKIIEKRQSVAFWCNPISGHATLYWYQQILGQGPKLLIQFQNNGVVDDSQLPKDRFSAERLKGVDSTLKIQPAKLEDSAVYLCASSFRFRGGSQETQYFGPGTRLLVL.